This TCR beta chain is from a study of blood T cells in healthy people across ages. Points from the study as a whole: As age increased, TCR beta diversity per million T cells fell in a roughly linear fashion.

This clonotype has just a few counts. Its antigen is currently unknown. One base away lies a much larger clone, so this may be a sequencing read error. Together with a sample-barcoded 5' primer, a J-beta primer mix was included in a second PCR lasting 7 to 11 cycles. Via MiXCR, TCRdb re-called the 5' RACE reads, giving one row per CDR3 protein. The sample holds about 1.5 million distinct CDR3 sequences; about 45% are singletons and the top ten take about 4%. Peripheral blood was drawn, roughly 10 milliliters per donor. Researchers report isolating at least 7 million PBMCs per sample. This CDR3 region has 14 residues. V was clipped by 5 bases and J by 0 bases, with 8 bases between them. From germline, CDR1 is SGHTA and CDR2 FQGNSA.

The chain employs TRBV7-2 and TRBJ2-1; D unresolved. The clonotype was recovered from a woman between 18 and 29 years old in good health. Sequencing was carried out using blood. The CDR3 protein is CASSPASSYNEQFF. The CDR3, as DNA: TGTGCCAGCAGCCCCGCGAGCTCCTACAATGAGCAGTTCTTC.